This T cell receptor (beta chain) stems from a study of blood T cell repertoires in COVID-19. Study summary: The United States, Italy and Spain were the sources of the acute and convalescent COVID-19 samples.

CDR1 is KGHSH, CDR2 LQKENI, per germline. This CDR3 is 12 amino acids long. Trimming left V 2 bases short and J 2 bases short, with 4 bases between. TCRdb's copy holds only in-frame clones and misses some; the assay was immunoSEQ multiplex PCR. The sample shows about 370,000 clones, roughly nine tenths of them seen only once. Enrollment of patients from Seattle took place during active infection, with longitudinal follow-up. The chain uses TRBV18 and TRBJ2-7; D is undetermined. This receptor was obtained from a woman under 40 with COVID-19, enrolled during active disease. The sample was peripheral blood. CDR3 in DNA: TGTGCCAGCTCACCAGACACCTACGAGCAGTACTTC. Protein product: CASSPDTYEQYF.